These 32 T cell receptor beta chains share one sample of origin, sequenced in a study of blood T cell repertoires in COVID-19. The table came from immunoSEQ multiplex PCR; TCRdb's copy has only in-frame clones and leaves some out. The sample shows around 200,000 clones, approximately 85% of them seen only once. The specimen sequenced was peripheral blood. The receptors were gathered from a man in his 60s with acute or convalescent COVID-19.

The rearrangement links TRBV6-5 to TRBJ1-1; D call uncertain. V lost 8 bases and J 5 bases, leaving 12 bases between the germline ends. The CDR3 length is 12 residues. Germline values: CDR1 MNHEY, CDR2 SVGAGI. The CDR3 DNA follows: TGTGCCAGCTTTTTAGGGAGAACTGAAGCTTTCTTT. The encoded protein is CASFLGRTEAFF.

The rearrangement joins TRBV23-1 to TRBJ2-1, with D tentatively TRBD2 (5 bases). TRBV23-1 has ORF status, its function being uncertain. The CDR3 is 12 residues long. Trimming pared 4 bases from V and 10 bases from J, leaving 11 bases between. The CDR3 sequence: CASSPPPGEQFF. CDR3 nucleotide sequence: TGCGCCAGCAGTCCCCCGCCGGGAGAGCAGTTCTTC.

V and J are TRBV7-3 and TRBJ1-2; D is perhaps TRBD1 (5 bases). CDR3 length: 13 amino acids. Trimming pared 3 bases from V and 2 bases from J, leaving 7 bases between. Germline CDR1 SGHTA, CDR2 FQGTGA. CDR3 region: CASSFGGNYGYTF. The CDR3, as DNA: TGTGCCAGCAGCTTCGGGGGGAACTATGGCTACACCTTC. Variable domain in full (rest from reference TRBV7-3 and TRBJ1-2): GAGVSQTPSNKVTEKGKYVELRCDPISGHTALYWYRQSLGQGPEFLIYFQGTGAADDSGLPNDRFFAVRPEGSVSTLKIQRTERGDSAVYLCASSFGGNYGYTFGSGTRLTVV.

The V gene is TRBV6-1, the J gene TRBJ1-3; no firm D call. The CDR3 has 14 residues. The V gene's germline CDR1 is MNHNS and CDR2 SASEGT. V was pared by 0 bases and J by 3 bases, with 6 bases between. The CDR3 loop is CASSEANGGNTIYF. CDR3 nucleotides: TGTGCCAGCAGTGAAGCGAACGGTGGAAACACCATATATTTT.

The chain uses TRBV27 and TRBJ2-2, with 14 bases that match TRBD2. Germline CDR1 MNHEY, CDR2 SMNVEV (reference sequence). The V and J ends lost 6 bases and 1 base, in that order; junction bases with no gene match: 4. This CDR3 is 17 amino acids long. CDR3 DNA sequence: TGTGCCAGCAGAGGGACTAGCGGGAGAGGGAACACCGGGGAGCTGTTTTTT. Protein: CASRGTSGRGNTGELFF.

This rearrangement joins TRBV28 to TRBJ1-5, with D possibly being TRBD1 (5 bases). The CDR3 spans 12 residues. Trimming left V 4 bases short and J 9 bases short, with 10 bases between. CDR1 is MDHEN, CDR2 SYDVKM, per germline. The CDR3 loop is CASSWGGRPQHF. The CDR3 DNA follows: TGTGCCAGCAGTTGGGGGGGGAGGCCCCAGCATTTT.

This sequence joins TRBV7-2 and TRBJ2-1; no clear D. The CDR3 covers 16 residues. Germline values: CDR1 SGHTA, CDR2 FQGNSA. The V end lost 5 bases, the J end lost 0 bases, and 14 bases lay between the germline ends. In DNA form, the CDR3 reads TGTGCCAGCAGCGCCTCCTCGCGTAACTCCTACAATGAGCAGTTCTTC. Translated: CASSASSRNSYNEQFF. Complete variable domain (other parts from reference TRBV7-2 and TRBJ2-1): GAGVSQSPSNKVTEKGKDVELRCDPISGHTALYWYRQSLGQGLEFLIYFQGNSAPDKSGLPSDRFSAERTGGSVSTLTIQRTQQEDSAVYLCASSASSRNSYNEQFFGPGTRLTVL.

The chain carries TRBV7-9 and TRBJ1-1; TRBD1 matches at 7 bases. CDR1 is SEHNR and CDR2 is FQNEAQ in the germline V gene (reference sequence). Trimming cost V 2 bases and J 6 bases; bases outside gene matches: 6. This CDR3 spans 14 amino acids. The CDR3 DNA follows: TGTGCCAGCAGCTTAAGGGGGCTTGTCGCTGAAGCTTTCTTT. This sequence encodes CASSLRGLVAEAFF.

In this sample, this clone turned up once. The V call is TRBV7-2, the J call TRBJ2-4; TRBD1 aligns across 7 bases. V gave up 1 base and J gave up 1 base; unmatched junction bases: 13. This CDR3 comprises 19 residues. CDR1 SGHTA and CDR2 FQGNSA come from the germline V gene. CDR3 coding DNA: TGTGCCAGCAGCTTAGATCCGACAGCCCAGGGACAGGCCAAAAACATTCAGTACTTC. It yields the protein CASSLDPTAQGQAKNIQYF.

V and J are TRBV9 and TRBJ2-7; 7 bases are a match to TRBD2. Germline CDR1 is SGDLS and CDR2 is YYNGEE. There are 15 residues in the CDR3. V trimming: 0 bases; J trimming: 6 bases; junction bases outside the gene matches: 9. CDR3: CASSVEIAGNSEQYF. CDR3 nucleotide sequence: TGTGCCAGCAGCGTAGAGATAGCGGGCAATAGCGAGCAGTACTTC.

This chain links TRBV7-2 with TRBJ1-1; D perhaps matches TRBD1 (6 bases). V was shortened by 7 bases and J by 8 bases, with 17 bases between the two germline ends. The CDR3 contains 13 residues. Per the germline V gene, CDR1 is SGHTA and CDR2 is FQGNSA. The CDR3 DNA reads as TGTGCCAGCACCAGGGGTCGGGGCAGCGAAGCTTTCTTT. The encoded protein is CASTRGRGSEAFF.

The chain recombines TRBV3-1 (or the pseudogene TRBV3-2) with TRBJ2-3; the match to TRBD2 covers 9 bases. V shed 0 bases, J shed 6 bases, and the junction held 4 bases outside the gene matches. In germline, CDR1 is LGHDT, CDR2 YNNKEL (reference sequence). This CDR3 spans 15 amino acids. The CDR3 sequence: CASSQEAGGGDTQYF. DNA of the CDR3: TGTGCCAGCAGCCAAGAAGCGGGAGGCGGGGATACGCAGTATTTT.

The J gene is TRBJ1-1, the V gene TRBV7-3; 9 bases align to TRBD1. CDR3 size: 15 residues. Germline V gene data show CDR1 as SGHTA and CDR2 as FQGTGA. Trimming at V came to 6 bases and at J to 4 bases, leaving 9 bases not matched to a gene. The CDR3 nucleotides are TGTGCCAGCAGACTTACGTCGGGACAGGGCACTGAAGCTTTCTTT. Translation gives CASRLTSGQGTEAFF.

The sample holds one count of this clone. The V and J genes are TRBV19 and TRBJ2-7, with D tentatively TRBD2 (6 bases). Trimming cost V 5 bases and J 0 bases, with 14 bases left between them. CDR3 length: 15 residues. Germline assignment: CDR1 LNHDA and CDR2 SQIVND (reference sequence). The CDR3 spells CASSYGASASYEQYF. CDR3 DNA sequence: TGTGCCAGTAGTTACGGGGCTAGCGCCTCCTACGAGCAGTACTTC.

The rearrangement joins TRBV28 to TRBJ2-7, with TRBD1 matching over 8 bases. Unmatched junction bases numbered 14, after V lost 8 bases and J lost 5 bases. The CDR3 contains 15 residues. Germline V gene lookup returns CDR1 MDHEN and CDR2 SYDVKM. For the CDR3, the DNA is TGTGCCAGCGCCCATGCCCAGGGGGCTAAAAACGAGCAGTACTTC. Translating it yields CASAHAQGAKNEQYF.

This clone was found once. The CDR3 sequence: CASSTDRGREQYF. CDR3 nucleotides: TGTGCCAGCAGCACGGACAGGGGGCGCGAGCAGTACTTC. The gene calls are TRBV28 and TRBJ2-7, with 11 bases that match TRBD1. The V gene end was trimmed by 6 bases and the J gene end by 6 bases; junction bases not matched to a gene: 4. Germline assignment: CDR1 MDHEN and CDR2 SYDVKM. CDR3 length equals 13 residues. The whole variable domain, filled in from reference TRBV28 and TRBJ2-7, reads DVKVTQSSRYLVKRTGEKVFLECVQDMDHENMFWYRQDPGLGLRLIYFSYDVKMKEKGDIPEGYSVSREKKERFSLILESASTNQTSMYLCASSTDRGREQYFGPGTRLTVT.

The chain links TRBV5-1 to TRBJ2-2, with TRBD2 as a possible D gene (6 bases). The CDR3 consists of 16 residues. The V and J ends lost 4 bases and 0 bases respectively, with 13 bases between them. CDR1 and CDR2 from the germline V gene are SGHRS and YFSETQ. The CDR3 loop is CASSPLTGANTGELFF. CDR3 DNA: TGCGCCAGCAGCCCCCTAACGGGAGCGAACACCGGGGAGCTGTTTTTT.

CDR3 coding DNA: TGTGCCACCGCCGTACCCGGGACAGAGACCTACAATGAGCAGTTCTTC. As protein: CATAVPGTETYNEQFF. The chain employs TRBV7-9 and TRBJ2-1, with 7 positions matching TRBD1. This CDR3 has 16 residues. The trim removed 10 bases at V and 2 bases at J, leaving 14 bases unmatched. Germline CDR1 and CDR2: SEHNR and FQNEAQ (reference sequence).

The chain combines TRBV29-1 with TRBJ2-1; D is perhaps TRBD2 (6 bases). CDR3 length: 12 residues. Germline loops: CDR1 SQVTM, CDR2 ANQGSEA. Deletions cut 7 bases from V and 5 bases from J, with 12 bases between. The CDR3 DNA follows: TGCAGCGCAAGAAGGACTAACAATGAGCAGTTCTTC. Translated, it gives CSARRTNNEQFF.

V and J are TRBV5-1 and TRBJ2-1, with TRBD1 identical over 8 bases. The V segment lost 4 bases and the J segment 4 bases; nucleotides outside the gene matches: 10. Germline V lookup: CDR1 SGHRS, CDR2 YFSETQ. This CDR3 has 16 residues. The CDR3 bases are TGCGCCAGCAGCGTAATGGCGGGACAGGCTTACAATGAGCAGTTCTTC. Translation: CASSVMAGQAYNEQFF. The full variable domain, completed using reference TRBV5-1 and TRBJ2-1, is KAGVTQTPRYLIKTRGQQVTLSCSPISGHRSVSWYQQTPGQGLQFLFEYFSETQRNKGNFPGRFSGRQFSNSRSEMNVSTLELGDSALYLCASSVMAGQAYNEQFFGPGTRLTVL.

The genes are TRBV24-1 and TRBJ1-2; D remains ambiguous. Germline CDR1 is KGHDR and CDR2 is SFDVKD. CDR3 length: 12 amino acids. Between the trimmed V and J ends, which lost 4 bases and 1 base, there was a span of 3 bases. The CDR3 region is CATSDHNYGYTF. Here the CDR3 DNA reads TGTGCCACCAGTGACCATAACTATGGCTACACCTTC.

The chain carries TRBV28 and TRBJ2-2; perhaps TRBD2 as D (6 bases). Germline CDR1 is MDHEN and CDR2 is SYDVKM. V lost 2 bases, J lost 7 bases, and 14 bases lay in between. The CDR3 length is 15 residues. In DNA form, the CDR3 reads TGTGCCAGCAGTTTAAGAGGGCGGGGCGTCGGGGAGCTGTTTTTT. It specifies CASSLRGRGVGELFF. Full variable domain (outside the CDR3, taken from reference TRBV28 and TRBJ2-2): DVKVTQSSRYLVKRTGEKVFLECVQDMDHENMFWYRQDPGLGLRLIYFSYDVKMKEKGDIPEGYSVSREKKERFSLILESASTNQTSMYLCASSLRGRGVGELFFGEGSRLTVL.

This chain connects TRBV9 to TRBJ2-7, with 12 bases lining up with TRBD1. J was trimmed by 7 bases and V by 1 base; bases with no gene match: 9. The CDR3 totals 16 residues. Germline CDR1 SGDLS, CDR2 YYNGEE. CDR3 in DNA: TGTGCCAGCAGCGTACTCCCGGGACAGGGGGCGAGTGAGCAGTACTTC. This encodes CASSVLPGQGASEQYF.

This clone was observed once. This sequence joins TRBV19 and TRBJ2-5; 10 bases line up with TRBD2. The germline V gene has CDR1 LNHDA and CDR2 SQIVND (reference sequence). Trimming cost V 1 base and J 2 bases; bases outside gene matches: 10. The CDR3 length is 18 residues. The CDR3 loop is CASSIVPSGSSGQETQYF. CDR3 DNA sequence: TGTGCCAGTAGTATAGTTCCTAGCGGGAGTAGCGGGCAAGAGACCCAGTACTTC.

The chain is built from TRBV6-4 and TRBJ2-1; the D gene is possibly TRBD2 (5 bases). The V end lost 0 bases, the J end lost 7 bases, and 19 bases lay between the germline ends. Germline V gene lookup returns CDR1 MRHNA and CDR2 SNTAGT. This CDR3 has 17 residues. The CDR3 here is CASSDSSVRASGNEQFF. The DNA of the CDR3 is TGTGCCAGCAGTGACTCGTCCGTTAGGGCGTCGGGGAATGAGCAGTTCTTC.

The chain links TRBV28 to TRBJ2-3; TRBD1 matches 9 bases. CDR1 and CDR2 (germline): MDHEN, SYDVKM. The CDR3 loop spans 16 amino acids. The ends lost 7 bases at V and 2 bases at J; junction bases unmatched: 10. This chain's CDR3 is CASTPLRDRDTDTQYF. The CDR3 DNA is TGTGCCAGCACGCCCCTCCGGGACAGGGACACAGATACGCAGTATTTT.

In this sample, this clone turned up once. The chain combines TRBV10-3 with TRBJ2-1; 13 bases are a match to TRBD2. After removal of 8 bases from V and 5 bases from J, the junction contained 3 bases not matched to a gene. CDR3 length: 14 amino acids. CDR1 and CDR2 (germline): ENHRY, SYGVKD. The CDR3 DNA reads as TGTGCCATCCGAGGACTAGCGGGAGACAATGAGCAGTTCTTC. Translated, it gives CAIRGLAGDNEQFF.

The chain recombines TRBV5-1 with TRBJ2-3; 8 bases match TRBD2. The germline V gene encodes CDR1 SGHRS and CDR2 YFSETQ. The CDR3 consists of 14 residues. Unmatched junction bases numbered 3, after V lost 3 bases and J lost 3 bases. DNA of the CDR3: TGCGCCAGCAGCTCCCGGGAGGGGACAGATACGCAGTATTTT. Translated: CASSSREGTDTQYF.

A few counts support this clone. The chain joins TRBV10-2 to TRBJ2-7; 7 bases align to TRBD1. CDR1 is WSHSY and CDR2 is SAAADI in the germline V gene. This CDR3 has 13 amino acids. Losses at the gene ends were 10 bases for V and 0 bases for J; bases not matched to a gene: 6. The CDR3 DNA reads as TGCGCCACTAGACAGGGTTCCTCCTACGAGCAGTACTTC. This sequence encodes CATRQGSSYEQYF.

This rearrangement joins TRBV9 to TRBJ2-7; 9 bases line up with TRBD1. J was trimmed by 9 bases and V by 4 bases; bases with no gene match: 11. The germline V gene has CDR1 SGDLS and CDR2 YYNGEE. The CDR3 consists of 14 residues. As DNA, the CDR3 is TGTGCCAGCAGCCCCGGGACAGGGATACATGGGCAGTACTTC. Translating it yields CASSPGTGIHGQYF.

V gene TRBV25-1 combines with J gene TRBJ1-5; 7 positions agree with TRBD1. Germline V gene data show CDR1 as MGHDK and CDR2 as SYGVNS. The trim removed 11 bases at V and 0 bases at J, leaving 10 bases unmatched. CDR3 size: 15 residues. The chain's CDR3 is CASSRGAYSNQPQHF. The CDR3 DNA reads TGTGCCTCCTCCAGGGGGGCGTATAGCAATCAGCCCCAGCATTTT.

V is TRBV12-5 and J is TRBJ2-3; 14 positions match TRBD2. From germline, CDR1 is LGHNT and CDR2 FRNRAP. After removal of 6 bases from V and 0 bases from J, the junction contained 5 bases not matched to a gene. This CDR3 spans 17 amino acids. CDR3 amino acids: CASGPGLAGASTDTQYF. CDR3 sequence (DNA): TGTGCTAGTGGACCGGGACTAGCGGGGGCTAGCACAGATACGCAGTATTTT.